This TCR beta chain was sequenced during a study of blood T cells in healthy people across ages. Notes on the study in general: A greater number of naive CD4+ cells and higher diversity distinguished long-lived donors from aged donors.

The authors ran a second PCR of roughly 6 to 11 cycles using a sample-barcoded 5' primer and a J-beta primer mix. TCRdb re-called the 5' RACE reads through MiXCR, storing one row per CDR3 protein. In the table there are about 780,000 distinct CDR3 sequences, less than 60% of which are singletons. The CDR3 is made up of 15 amino acids. After removal of 5 bases from V and 3 bases from J, the junction contained 10 bases not matched to a gene. CDR1 and CDR2 (germline): MNHEY, SVGAGI. Staff drew roughly 10 milliliters of peripheral blood from each donor. Comment on this clonotype: Its antigen is unknown.

This chain joins TRBV6-5 and TRBJ2-7; TRBD1 matches at 7 bases. Sequenced input: blood. This clonotype originated in an elderly man in good health. The CDR3 nucleotides read TGTGCCAGCAGTCTCGGACAGGCGATGGTCTACGAGCAGTACTTC. The encoded protein is CASSLGQAMVYEQYF.